A selection of T cell receptor beta chains follows, all from one sample in a study of PD-L1 blockade in urothelial cancer. Generated by immunoSEQ multiplex PCR, the TCRdb table keeps only in-frame clones and is missing some. Of 29,000 or so clones listed, about 79% were seen once; the top ten hold approximately 3.3%. The starting material was PBMCs, obtained around atezolizumab (anti-PD-L1) treatment. The receptors stem from a man aged 70-80 years with urothelial cancer. CDR3s include the opening cysteine and the closing phenylalanine or tryptophan. A D gene is named only where the DNA matches it firmly. Rows may omit the clone size; those that give it use once, few, many or a size class.

TRBV7-2,once,TRBJ1-3,NA,16,CASSLDIAGSGNTIYF,TGTGCCAGCAGCTTAGATATTGCAGGGTCTGGAAACACCATATATTTT
TRBV10-3,once,TRBJ1-2,TRBD1,15,CAIGYAGQGAGGYTF,TGTGCCATCGGGTATGCAGGACAGGGGGCGGGCGGCTACACCTTC
TRBV19,NA,TRBJ2-6,NA,19,CASSIGSGLLSSGANVLTF,TGTGCCAGTAGTATAGGGAGTGGCCTCCTGAGCTCTGGGGCCAACGTCCTGACTTTC
TRBV7-9,few,TRBJ1-3,NA,16,CASSLSGFPSGNTIYF,TGTGCCAGCAGCCTATCAGGGTTCCCGTCCGGAAACACCATATATTTT
TRBV28,NA,TRBJ2-1,NA,16,CASSGGWRGLHNEQFF,TGTGCCAGCAGTGGGGGGTGGAGGGGCCTCCACAATGAGCAGTTCTTC
TRBV11-3,NA,TRBJ2-3,NA,14,CASTWGVGTDTQYF,TGTGCCAGCACGTGGGGGGTGGGCACAGATACGCAGTATTTT
TRBV7-6,NA,TRBJ2-7,NA,13,CASSPGITYEQYF,TGTGCCAGCAGCCCCGGGATTACCTACGAGCAGTACTTC
TRBV6-5,NA,TRBJ1-3,NA,14,CASSSVRFGNTIYF,TGTGCCAGCAGTTCCGTCAGGTTTGGAAACACCATATATTTT
TRBV7-9,NA,TRBJ2-7,NA,16,CASSPSGHGVKHEQYF,TGTGCCAGCAGCCCATCCGGGCACGGGGTGAAGCACGAGCAGTACTTC
TRBV5-6,NA,TRBJ1-2,TRBD1,13,CASSGGQGYGYTF,TGTGCCAGCAGCGGCGGACAGGGTTATGGCTACACCTTC
TRBV19,NA,TRBJ1-2,TRBD1,15,CASSSKQPGQYTYTF,TGTGCCAGTAGTAGCAAGCAACCGGGACAGTACACCTACACCTTC
TRBV4-2,NA,TRBJ1-4,NA,16,CASSQEPQGGNEKLFF,TGTGCCAGCAGCCAAGAACCCCAGGGAGGGAATGAAAAACTGTTTTTT
TRBV30,few,TRBJ2-2,NA,14,CAWRVGQNTGELFF,TGTGCCTGGAGGGTGGGACAGAACACCGGGGAGCTGTTTTTT
TRBV6-5,NA,TRBJ1-6,NA,14,CASSVLYDNSPLHF,TGTGCCAGCAGTGTGCTCTACGATAATTCACCCCTCCACTTT
TRBV5-1,NA,TRBJ2-3,NA,14,CASSFRSSTDTQYF,TGCGCCAGCAGCTTCCGGTCTAGCACAGATACGCAGTATTTT
TRBV29-1,NA,TRBJ2-1,TRBD1,14,CSVQRDSSYNEQFF,TGCAGCGTTCAACGGGACAGCTCCTACAATGAGCAGTTCTTC
TRBV4-3,NA,TRBJ1-2,NA,14,CASSQDGRGSGYTF,TGCGCCAGCAGCCAAGATGGCAGGGGTAGTGGCTACACCTTC
TRBV28,NA,TRBJ2-5,TRBD1,14,CASSPGLGTGGQYF,TGTGCCAGCAGCCCGGGCTTGGGGACAGGAGGCCAGTACTTC
TRBV7-6,NA,TRBJ2-2,TRBD1,15,CASSTRDRAGGELFF,TGTGCCAGCAGCACCCGGGACAGGGCAGGCGGGGAGCTGTTTTTT
TRBV1,few,TRBJ1-5,NA,21,CTSTNIRNRQIIDLSNQPQHF,TGCACCAGCACCAATATAAGGAACCGACAGATCATAGATCTTAGCAATCAGCCCCAGCATTTT
TRBV5-4,NA,TRBJ2-5,TRBD2,16,CASNPGTSGRQETQYF,TGTGCCAGCAACCCAGGGACTAGCGGGAGACAAGAGACCCAGTACTTC
TRBV7-9,medium-sized,TRBJ1-2,NA,14,CASSSGQTYAGYTF,TGTGCCAGCAGCTCCGGACAGACTTATGCCGGCTACACCTTC
TRBV5-6,NA,TRBJ1-1,TRBD1,13,CASSSGGPTEAFF,TGTGCCAGCAGCTCAGGGGGCCCCACTGAAGCTTTCTTT
TRBV19,NA,TRBJ2-7,NA,17,CASSILTGGRQATEQYF,TGTGCCAGTAGTATTTTGACGGGCGGCAGACAGGCTACGGAGCAGTACTTC
TRBV4-1,NA,TRBJ2-7,TRBD1,17,CASSQGQGVAGYYEQYF,TGCGCCAGCAGCCAAGGCCAGGGGGTTGCTGGTTACTACGAGCAGTACTTC
TRBV7-9,NA,TRBJ1-4,TRBD1,16,CASSHRQGGTNEKLFF,TGTGCCAGCAGCCATCGACAGGGGGGTACTAATGAAAAACTGTTTTTT
TRBV27,NA,TRBJ2-2,NA,14,CASSLQGATGELFF,TGTGCCAGCAGTTTACAGGGCGCCACCGGGGAGCTGTTTTTT
TRBV2,NA,TRBJ1-1,NA,11,CASTENTEAFF,TGTGCCAGCACAGAGAACACTGAAGCTTTCTTT
TRBV5-5,NA,TRBJ1-1,TRBD1,13,CASSPDRGTEAFF,TGTGCCAGCAGCCCAGACAGGGGCACTGAAGCTTTCTTT
TRBV5-6,few,TRBJ2-2,NA,16,CASSLQWTANTGELFF,TGTGCCAGCAGCTTGCAATGGACAGCGAACACCGGGGAGCTGTTTTTT
TRBV29-1,NA,TRBJ2-7,NA,14,CSVVGLGSSYEQYF,TGCAGCGTTGTGGGCCTCGGGAGCTCCTACGAGCAGTACTTC
TRBV7-9,NA,TRBJ2-1,NA,11,CASSFGEEQFF,TGTGCCAGCAGCTTCGGGGAGGAGCAGTTCTTC
TRBV6-5,NA,TRBJ2-5,TRBD2,16,CASSYSHRGVGETQYF,TGTGCCAGCAGTTACTCCCACCGGGGGGTCGGAGAGACCCAGTACTTC
TRBV9,NA,TRBJ2-3,TRBD2,16,CASSVGGTSGTDTQYF,TGTGCCAGCAGCGTAGGTGGGACTAGTGGTACAGATACGCAGTATTTT
TRBV4-3,NA,TRBJ2-1,NA,13,CASSPLVGNEQFF,TGCGCCAGCAGCCCCCTGGTCGGCAATGAGCAGTTCTTC
TRBV9,NA,TRBJ1-6,TRBD1,15,CASSYRTGTNSPLHF,TGTGCCAGCAGCTATCGGACAGGGACAAATTCACCCCTCCACTTT
TRBV7-9,NA,TRBJ2-5,TRBD2,14,CASTPGGLQETQYF,TGTGCCAGCACCCCGGGAGGCCTACAAGAGACCCAGTACTTC
TRBV6-5,NA,TRBJ2-4,NA,13,CASSTGNRNIQYF,TGTGCCAGCAGCACCGGGAACCGAAACATTCAGTACTTC
TRBV5-1,NA,TRBJ2-5,NA,12,CASSPGEETQYF,TGCGCCAGCAGCCCGGGGGAAGAGACCCAGTACTTC
TRBV4-1,once,TRBJ2-1,NA,13,CASSHRTLYEQFF,TGCGCCAGCAGCCACCGGACACTTTACGAGCAGTTCTTC
TRBV25-1,NA,TRBJ1-3,TRBD1,15,CASSSRTGLGNTIYF,TGTGCCAGCAGTTCCCGGACAGGACTTGGAAACACCATATATTTT
TRBV27,NA,TRBJ2-2,NA,12,CASSQNTGELFF,TGTGCCAGCAGTCAAAACACCGGGGAGCTGTTTTTT